These T cell receptor beta chains were read from a single sample in a study of regulatory T cells in long-lasting Graves disease. MiXCR, run by TCRdb on the multiplex PCR reads, gives a single entry per CDR3 protein. Among about 470,000 distinct CDR3 sequences listed, roughly 20% were seen once. This specimen consisted of peripheral blood mononuclear cells (PBMCs), obtained when the disease was refractory, from a patient treated with antithyroid drugs. The receptors were gathered from a female donor with Graves disease. Both conserved end residues are part of each CDR3. The D gene is left open where the match is weak. Some rows mark clone size as missing; the rest say once, few, many or name a class of expanded clone.

j_gene: TRBJ2-5; d_gene: .; abundance: .; v_gene: TRBV5-4; CDR3aa: CASSLIGGKETQYF; CDR3nt: TGTGCCAGCAGCTTGATCGGCGGAAAAGAGACCCAGTACTTC
j_gene: TRBJ1-2; d_gene: .; abundance: .; v_gene: TRBV30; CDR3aa: CAWSAHRVGYTF; CDR3nt: TGTGCCTGGAGTGCACACAGGGTTGGCTACACCTTC
j_gene: TRBJ2-7; d_gene: .; abundance: many; v_gene: TRBV7-2; CDR3aa: CASSFPAIHEQYF; CDR3nt: TGTGCCAGCAGCTTTCCAGCTATCCACGAGCAGTACTTC
j_gene: TRBJ2-2; d_gene: TRBD2; abundance: many; v_gene: TRBV20-1; CDR3aa: CSARRTSGTVGELFF; CDR3nt: TGCAGTGCTAGAAGGACTAGCGGGACGGTCGGGGAGCTGTTTTTT
j_gene: TRBJ2-1; d_gene: TRBD2; abundance: .; v_gene: TRBV30; CDR3aa: CAWSARLAGGGEQFF; CDR3nt: TGTGCCTGGAGTGCCCGACTAGCGGGGGGGGGAGAGCAGTTCTTC
j_gene: TRBJ2-2; d_gene: .; abundance: once; v_gene: TRBV2; CDR3aa: CASSYRDGGELFF; CDR3nt: TGTGCCAGCAGTTACCGGGACGGCGGGGAGCTGTTTTTT
j_gene: TRBJ2-4; d_gene: TRBD1; abundance: few; v_gene: TRBV19; CDR3aa: CASRAFTGTDSLAKNIQYF; CDR3nt: TGTGCCAGTAGGGCTTTTACCGGGACAGACTCACTAGCCAAAAACATTCAGTACTTC
j_gene: TRBJ2-7; d_gene: .; abundance: .; v_gene: TRBV5-4; CDR3aa: CASSFGNTYEQYF; CDR3nt: TGTGCCAGCAGCTTTGGCAACACCTACGAGCAGTACTTC
j_gene: TRBJ2-7; d_gene: .; abundance: many; v_gene: TRBV7-2; CDR3aa: CASSWPGQDYEQYF; CDR3nt: TGTGCCAGCAGCTGGCCGGGACAAGATTACGAGCAGTACTTC
j_gene: TRBJ2-7; d_gene: TRBD1; abundance: .; v_gene: TRBV18; CDR3aa: CASDGTGAYEQYF; CDR3nt: TGTGCCAGCGACGGGACAGGAGCCTACGAGCAGTACTTC
j_gene: TRBJ2-5; d_gene: .; abundance: .; v_gene: TRBV30; CDR3aa: CAWSYGAGRESQYF; CDR3nt: TGTGCCTGGAGCTACGGGGCAGGACGGGAGTCCCAGTACTTC
j_gene: TRBJ2-7; d_gene: TRBD2; abundance: many; v_gene: TRBV29-1; CDR3aa: CSAGLAGLGEQYF; CDR3nt: TGCAGCGCCGGACTAGCGGGTTTGGGCGAGCAGTACTTC
j_gene: TRBJ2-7; d_gene: TRBD2; abundance: .; v_gene: TRBV4-1; CDR3aa: CASSQDLAGGRYEQYF; CDR3nt: TGCGCCAGCAGCCAAGACCTAGCGGGAGGACGCTACGAGCAGTACTTC
j_gene: TRBJ2-2; d_gene: TRBD2; abundance: few; v_gene: TRBV3-1; CDR3aa: CASSTGTSVKGELFF; CDR3nt: TGTGCCAGCTCCACCGGGACTAGCGTGAAAGGGGAGCTGTTTTTT
j_gene: TRBJ1-1; d_gene: .; abundance: many; v_gene: TRBV11-2; CDR3aa: CASSLVPGNTEAFF; CDR3nt: TGTGCCAGCAGCTTAGTTCCGGGGAACACTGAAGCTTTCTTT
j_gene: TRBJ2-7; d_gene: .; abundance: .; v_gene: TRBV20-1; CDR3aa: CSASPTGRSYEQYF; CDR3nt: TGCAGTGCTAGCCCGACAGGCCGCTCCTACGAGCAGTACTTC
j_gene: TRBJ2-1; d_gene: .; abundance: few; v_gene: TRBV19; CDR3aa: CASRSMGDNEQFF; CDR3nt: TGTGCCTCCCGCTCGATGGGGGACAATGAGCAGTTCTTC
j_gene: TRBJ2-7; d_gene: .; abundance: few; v_gene: TRBV27; CDR3aa: CASSLGPFNSYEQYF; CDR3nt: TGTGCCAGCAGTTTAGGACCATTCAACTCCTACGAGCAGTACTTC
j_gene: TRBJ2-2; d_gene: .; abundance: .; v_gene: TRBV30; CDR3aa: CAWSTTIINTGELFF; CDR3nt: TGTGCCTGGAGTACCACCATCATAAACACCGGGGAGCTGTTTTTT
j_gene: TRBJ1-2; d_gene: .; abundance: many; v_gene: TRBV28; CDR3aa: CASSLSGSHYGYTF; CDR3nt: TGTGCCAGCAGTTTATCAGGGTCTCACTATGGCTACACCTTC
j_gene: TRBJ2-5; d_gene: .; abundance: many; v_gene: TRBV3-1; CDR3aa: CASSQASGETQYF; CDR3nt: TGTGCCAGCAGCCAAGCTTCGGGAGAGACCCAGTACTTC
j_gene: TRBJ1-2; d_gene: .; abundance: few; v_gene: TRBV5-4; CDR3aa: CASSLSSGPYGYTF; CDR3nt: TGTGCCAGCAGCTTGAGTTCAGGGCCCTATGGCTACACCTTC
j_gene: TRBJ2-1; d_gene: TRBD2; abundance: few; v_gene: TRBV28; CDR3aa: CASSLRKWGGIYNEQFF; CDR3nt: TGTGCCAGCAGTTTACGGAAATGGGGAGGGATATACAATGAGCAGTTCTTC
j_gene: TRBJ2-7; d_gene: TRBD1; abundance: few; v_gene: TRBV18; CDR3aa: CASSPIGTVPYEQYF; CDR3nt: TGTGCCAGCTCACCTATCGGGACAGTACCCTACGAGCAGTACTTC
j_gene: TRBJ1-1; d_gene: .; abundance: many; v_gene: TRBV7-3; CDR3aa: CASSLDGLNTEAFF; CDR3nt: TGTGCCAGCAGCTTGGACGGATTGAACACTGAAGCTTTCTTT
j_gene: TRBJ2-1; d_gene: .; abundance: .; v_gene: TRBV20-1; CDR3aa: CSATVYNEQFF; CDR3nt: TGCAGTGCTACGGTTTACAATGAGCAGTTCTTC
j_gene: TRBJ1-2; d_gene: TRBD1; abundance: many; v_gene: TRBV19; CDR3aa: CASTTGAHGYTF; CDR3nt: TGTGCCAGTACAACAGGGGCGCATGGCTACACCTTC
j_gene: TRBJ2-4; d_gene: TRBD2; abundance: few; v_gene: TRBV7-2; CDR3aa: CASSVSGSLGDIQYF; CDR3nt: TGTGCCAGCAGCGTTAGCGGGTCCCTCGGGGACATTCAGTACTTC
j_gene: TRBJ1-4; d_gene: .; abundance: many; v_gene: TRBV12-3/TRBV12-4; CDR3aa: CASSALSGTTNEKLFF; CDR3nt: TGTGCCAGCAGTGCCCTAAGCGGGACAACTAATGAAAAACTGTTTTTT
j_gene: TRBJ2-7; d_gene: TRBD2; abundance: few; v_gene: TRBV5-1; CDR3aa: CASTPTSGSSPYEQYF; CDR3nt: TGCGCCAGCACTCCCACTAGCGGGAGTTCACCCTACGAGCAGTACTTC
j_gene: TRBJ1-1; d_gene: .; abundance: many; v_gene: TRBV6-2/TRBV6-3; CDR3aa: CASSYSIRNTEAFF; CDR3nt: TGTGCCAGCAGTTACTCGATCCGAAACACTGAAGCTTTCTTT
j_gene: TRBJ1-1; d_gene: .; abundance: many; v_gene: TRBV6-2/TRBV6-3; CDR3aa: CASSWWRTEAFF; CDR3nt: TGTGCCAGCAGTTGGTGGAGGACTGAAGCTTTCTTT
j_gene: TRBJ2-1; d_gene: TRBD2; abundance: .; v_gene: TRBV5-1; CDR3aa: CASSIEVPSLLRGSSGEQFF; CDR3nt: TGCGCCAGCAGCATCGAAGTGCCCTCCCTCCTGCGCGGGAGTAGTGGTGAGCAGTTCTTC
j_gene: TRBJ2-3; d_gene: .; abundance: .; v_gene: TRBV6-1; CDR3aa: CASSRPGVMGTDTQYF; CDR3nt: TGTGCCAGCAGCAGACCAGGGGTTATGGGCACAGATACGCAGTATTTT
j_gene: TRBJ1-5; d_gene: .; abundance: many; v_gene: TRBV10-3; CDR3aa: CAISDGTNQPQHF; CDR3nt: TGTGCCATCAGTGACGGTACCAATCAGCCCCAGCATTTT
j_gene: TRBJ2-1; d_gene: TRBD1; abundance: .; v_gene: TRBV12-3/TRBV12-4; CDR3aa: CASRGQLYNEQFF; CDR3nt: TGTGCCAGCAGGGGACAGCTCTACAATGAGCAGTTCTTC
j_gene: TRBJ2-5; d_gene: .; abundance: .; v_gene: TRBV7-9; CDR3aa: CASTGGGQETQYF; CDR3nt: TGTGCCAGCACTGGGGGAGGCCAAGAGACCCAGTACTTC
j_gene: TRBJ2-1; d_gene: .; abundance: once; v_gene: TRBV6-5; CDR3aa: CASSYRVGGSSYNEQFF; CDR3nt: TGTGCCAGCAGTTACAGGGTGGGGGGTAGCTCCTACAATGAGCAGTTCTTC
j_gene: TRBJ1-2; d_gene: .; abundance: many; v_gene: TRBV11-2; CDR3aa: CASSLALRTVNYGYTF; CDR3nt: TGTGCCAGCAGCTTAGCCCTAAGGACAGTCAACTATGGCTACACCTTC
j_gene: TRBJ1-2; d_gene: .; abundance: many; v_gene: TRBV28; CDR3aa: CASSLMVGARYGYTF; CDR3nt: TGTGCCAGCAGTTTAATGGTGGGGGCTCGATATGGCTACACCTTC
j_gene: TRBJ2-5; d_gene: .; abundance: many; v_gene: TRBV27; CDR3aa: CASSFLTSVRQETQYF; CDR3nt: TGTGCCAGCAGTTTCCTCACTAGTGTCCGACAAGAGACCCAGTACTTC
j_gene: TRBJ2-2; d_gene: .; abundance: many; v_gene: TRBV30; CDR3aa: CAWRKEGSTGELFF; CDR3nt: TGTGCCTGGAGGAAGGAGGGTTCCACCGGGGAGCTGTTTTTT
j_gene: TRBJ1-1; d_gene: .; abundance: .; v_gene: TRBV10-3; CDR3aa: CAIRAGQSGNAEAFF; CDR3nt: TGTGCCATCAGGGCTGGACAGAGCGGGAACGCTGAAGCTTTCTTT
j_gene: TRBJ2-7; d_gene: .; abundance: many; v_gene: TRBV7-2; CDR3aa: CASSTGLPYEQYF; CDR3nt: TGTGCCAGCAGCACGGGACTTCCCTACGAGCAGTACTTC
j_gene: TRBJ2-1; d_gene: .; abundance: .; v_gene: TRBV11-2; CDR3aa: CASSFFSGVGNEQFF; CDR3nt: TGTGCCAGCAGCTTTTTTTCTGGAGTTGGGAATGAGCAGTTCTTC
j_gene: TRBJ1-2; d_gene: .; abundance: .; v_gene: TRBV29-1; CDR3aa: CSVDGGSYGYTF; CDR3nt: TGCAGCGTTGACGGGGGAAGCTATGGCTACACCTTC